This T cell receptor beta chain appears in the sequencing data of a study of T cell changes during pregnancy in multiple sclerosis. CDR3 length: 18 residues. Germline CDR1 SGDLS, CDR2 YYNGEE. Trimming removed 0 bases at V and 0 bases at J, with 18 bases between. TCRdb's copy holds only in-frame clones and misses some; the assay was immunoSEQ multiplex PCR. Of tens of thousands of clones listed, around 90% were seen once; the top ten hold over 5%. This specimen was peripheral blood, taken in the first trimester of pregnancy. V and J are TRBV9 and TRBJ2-5; no clear D gene. The sequence was obtained from a female donor in good health, enrolled as a control in a pregnancy study. CDR3 DNA sequence: TGTGCCAGCAGCGTAGATCCGACGATCGTAGCCGACCAAGAGACCCAGTACTTC. It codes for CASSVDPTIVADQETQYF.